This T cell receptor beta chain was captured by sequencing in a study of blood T cell repertoires in COVID-19 (dated by TCRdb to 2018 to 2021). For context, the study as a whole: Collaborator samples came from the United States, Italy and Spain and covered acute and convalescent phases of COVID-19. Samples came from the ongoing ImmuneRACE study (first 160 participants) plus 1,254 subjects from 6 global collaborators. A freely available public database, intended as a resource for researchers studying the immune response to SARS-CoV-2, is where the repertoires were released. The material from the prospective study consisted of cDNA or gDNA derived from T cells, B-cell-depleted T cells, or PBMCs. Where available, HLA class I and class II types were taken from metadata supplied by the sample provider and were not determined by assay-based typing. The sample metadata nearly always contained a de-identified subject ID, COVID-19 status, age in years and sex. The dataset comprised deeply sampled blood TCRbeta repertoires from subjects exposed to, actively infected with, or recovered from COVID-19. Beyond this particular receptor, the publication reports: Clinical and demographic metadata were provided uncurated, with the amount varying by source and participant.

TCRbeta CDR3 regions were amplified from genomic DNA by means of the immunoSEQ Assay, a bias-controlled multiplex PCR. Per the source publication's procedure: The number of nucleated cells in each sample was estimated by amplification of reference gene primers within the assay. To quantify the absolute abundance of each unique TCRbeta CDR3 rearrangement, sequence reads were collapsed and filtered. For each sample, productive Simpson clonality was calculated by taking the square root of Simpson's diversity index across productive rearrangements. In TCRdb, the immuneACCESS table is reduced to in-frame sequences with V and J assigned. These tables do not hold every clone; where another copy was compared, an unresolved V gene accounts for under half, and the others remain unexplained. V, J and clone size were drawn from that table, and D and trimming were deduced from the DNA. A total of about 67,000 clones appear in this sample, 70% to 90% of them only once. The top ten hold 4.4% of the sample.

The collaborating institutions used their own protocols to collect whole blood in K2EDTA tubes. Collaborator samples were shipped for TCRbeta analysis as frozen whole blood, isolated PBMCs, or DNA extracted from either sample type. Turning to this clone: Its antigen has not been determined. No base qualities exist here, and no much larger clone lies one base off it.

The CDR3, cysteine through phenylalanine, is 15 amino acids long. Only the CDR3 DNA is retained, 45 bases long and in frame from the first base. The germline V gene gives CDR1 as SGHRS and CDR2 as YFSETQ. Relative to germline, V is 2 bases shorter and J is 4 bases shorter, with 13 bases between their ends. Sequenced material: peripheral blood. This TCR came from a man between 45 and 60 years old with active COVID-19. The chain is encoded by TRBV5-1 joined to TRBJ1-5, with TRBD1 tentatively as D gene (6 bases match). This receptor carries the CDR3 CASSFQGGTNQPQHF. The sequenced DNA: TGCGCCAGCAGCTTCCAGGGTGGGACAAATCAGCCCCAGCATTTT.